The T cell receptor (beta chain) under discussion was sequenced for a study of T cells in Graves' hyperthyroidism and ophthalmopathy. Researchers amplified the TCR beta CDR3 regions from RNA transcripts. HTBI primers drove first-round RT-PCR of the TCR CDR3. TCRdb used MiXCR to reprocess the multiplex PCR reads, holding one entry per CDR3 protein. The sample lists about 560,000 distinct CDR3 sequences; roughly a sixth were seen once. The V gene's germline CDR1 is SGHNT and CDR2 YYREEE (reference sequence). The V and J ends lost 1 base and 4 bases respectively, with 14 bases between them. The CDR3 has 15 residues.

The TCR sequence derives from a woman younger than 30 with Graves' hyperthyroidism. Sequences were obtained from blood. The chain has TRBV5-4 and TRBJ2-5, with D perhaps assigned TRBD1 or TRBD2 (5 bases each). CDR3 region: CASSLSFGTGETQYF. The DNA of the CDR3 is TGTGCCAGCAGCTTGAGTTTTGGGACGGGAGAGACCCAGTACTTC.